Each of the 29 T cell receptor beta chains below was sequenced from the same sample in a study of CD8 T cells in ankylosing spondylitis (dated by TCRdb to about 2017). Study-wide findings and limitations: Blood from ankylosing spondylitis patients appeared to be characterized by a TCR beta motif made up of about 8 highly homologous amino acid variants.

Their antigen targets remain unknown. The library relied on 5' RACE. The instrument was an Illumina HiSeq 2500. TCRdb trimmed the raw reads at Q25, called clones with MiXCR and kept productive beta chains. A single entry per CDR3 protein holds the most common genes and DNA from its merged rows. The sample contains 500,000 to 550,000 distinct CDR3 sequences, roughly an eighth of them found a single time. 6.5% to 7% of the sample is held by the ten biggest clonotypes. Sequenced material: blood, either unsorted or a sorted T cell fraction (not recorded which). The receptors originated from a male donor with ankylosing spondylitis.

This clonotype was detected ten times or more. V usage is TRBV7-2 and J usage is TRBJ2-7, with 7 nucleotides matching TRBD1. Germline CDR1 SGHTA, CDR2 FQGNSA. This CDR3 has 14 residues. The V segment lost 4 bases and the J segment 0 bases; nucleotides outside the gene matches: 3. The CDR3 loop reads CASSYRDSSYEQYF. CDR3 DNA sequence: TGTGCCAGCAGCTACCGGGACAGCTCCTACGAGCAGTACTTC.

This sequence joins TRBV6-6 and TRBJ1-5; tentative D call: TRBD1 (6 bases). The CDR3 totals 13 residues. V lost 5 bases, J lost 6 bases, and 11 bases lay in between. Germline CDR1 MNHNY, CDR2 SVGAGI (reference sequence). The CDR3 DNA follows: TGTGCCAGCAGTAGGGGGAGGATTCAGCCCCAGCATTTT. Translated, it gives CASSRGRIQPQHF.

This clonotype has at least ten counts. The rearrangement links TRBV12-3 or TRBV12-4 to TRBJ1-4; TRBD1 agrees at 8 bases. Unmatched junction bases numbered 7, after V lost 5 bases and J lost 8 bases. The CDR3 extends over 14 amino acids. CDR3 sequence: CASSLTGGGEKLFF. The CDR3 region has the DNA TGTGCCAGCAGTCTCACAGGGGGAGGGGAAAAACTGTTTTTT.

This clonotype showed up just a few times. The genes are TRBV29-1 and TRBJ2-5; 7 bases match TRBD1. The CDR3 length is 12 residues. The junction had 7 bases not matched to a gene; V was cut back by 7 bases and J by 5 bases. The germline V gene has CDR1 SQVTM and CDR2 ANQGSEA. The CDR3 nucleotides read TGCAGCGGGAAGCAGGGGGAGGAGACCCAGTACTTC. This encodes CSGKQGEETQYF.

This clonotype was seen a handful of times. This sequence joins TRBV20-1 and TRBJ2-1; the D gene is possibly TRBD2 (6 bases). Trimming removed 4 bases from V and 0 bases from J, with 10 bases in between. The CDR3 runs 14 residues. The V gene's germline CDR1 is DFQATT and CDR2 SNEGSKA (reference sequence). CDR3 DNA sequence: TGCAGTGCTACCCCCGGGAGCTCCTACAATGAGCAGTTCTTC. This encodes CSATPGSSYNEQFF.

The CDR3, as DNA: TGCAGTGCTAGATTTACAGGGGTTGAGGCAGATACGCAGTATTTT. Its translation: CSARFTGVEADTQYF. This rearrangement joins TRBV20-1 to TRBJ2-3; 7 bases agree with TRBD1. The ends lost 2 bases at V and 4 bases at J; junction bases unmatched: 9. There are 15 residues in the CDR3. Germline-derived CDR1 and CDR2 are DFQATT and SNEGSKA (reference sequence).

The chain recombines TRBV6-6 with TRBJ2-3; unclear D gene. CDR3 length: 12 residues. Germline V gene sequence: CDR1 MNHNY, CDR2 SVGAGI (reference sequence). V was clipped by 4 bases and J by 5 bases, with 7 bases between them. As DNA, the CDR3 is TGTGCCAGCAGTTTTATCAGAGATACGCAGTATTTT. This encodes CASSFIRDTQYF.

Remarks on this clonotype: Possible read error: a much larger clone is one base away. This rearrangement joins TRBV12-3 or TRBV12-4 to TRBJ2-1; 10 bases align to TRBD2. The CDR3 is 18 residues long. The CDR3 DNA sequence: TGTGCCTGCAGTTTGTCTAGCGGGAGAAGGAGTATAACCAATGAGCAGTTCTTC. As protein: CACSLSSGRRSITNEQFF.

This clonotype was observed a handful of times. This chain connects TRBV5-1 to TRBJ2-1; tentatively, D is TRBD1 or TRBD2 (5 bases each). The CDR3 sequence is 16 residues long. CDR1 is SGHRS and CDR2 is YFSETQ in the germline V gene. The V end was cut by 0 bases, the J end by 8 bases, with 18 bases between. CDR3 nucleotides: TGCGCCAGCAGCTTGGATTTCAGGGTGGGGGTGGATGAGCAGTTCTTC. As protein: CASSLDFRVGVDEQFF.

The rearrangement joins TRBV10-3 to TRBJ2-2; 8 positions match TRBD1. V trimming: 0 bases; J trimming: 3 bases; junction bases outside the gene matches: 3. CDR1 ENHRY and CDR2 SYGVKD come from the germline V gene. The CDR3 is 16 amino acids. The CDR3 nucleotides read TGTGCCATCAGTGAGTCGTCAGGGGGCGACACCGGGGAGCTGTTTTTT. Its protein is CAISESSGGDTGELFF.

There are a few counts of this clonotype. V gene TRBV7-9 combines with J gene TRBJ1-1; D is unresolved. The CDR3 consists of 10 residues. CDR1 SEHNR and CDR2 FQNEAQ come from the germline V gene (reference sequence). The V and J ends lost 5 bases and 8 bases respectively, with 6 bases between them. CDR3 sequence (DNA): TGTGCCAGCAGCCTAAAGGAAGCTTTCTTT. It yields the protein CASSLKEAFF.

Only a few counts were recorded for this clonotype. This sequence joins TRBV11-1 and TRBJ2-6; D gene unclear. Germline loops: CDR1 SGHAT, CDR2 FQDESV (reference sequence). Trimming cost V 5 bases and J 0 bases, with 5 bases left between them. This CDR3 is 14 amino acids long. The CDR3 sequence: CASSRSSGANVLTF. CDR3 sequence (DNA): TGTGCCAGCAGCCGGTCCTCTGGGGCCAACGTCCTGACTTTC.

DNA of the CDR3: TGTGCCAGCACCCGGGACAGGGACCGGAATGACTATGGCTACACCTTC. It encodes CASTRDRDRNDYGYTF. The chain is built from TRBV7-9 and TRBJ1-2; 9 positions match TRBD1. This CDR3 is 16 amino acids long. Germline CDR1 SEHNR, CDR2 FQNEAQ (reference sequence). V was clipped by 7 bases and J by 3 bases; unmatched bases: 12.

The chain uses TRBV6-5 and TRBJ2-7, with 9 nucleotides matching TRBD2. Germline lookup yields CDR1 MNHEY and CDR2 SVGAGI. V lost 7 bases to trimming and J lost 2 bases; unmatched junction nucleotides: 6. The CDR3 loop spans 14 amino acids. CDR3 coding DNA: TGTGCCAGCATTAGCGGGAGACCGGCCTACGAGCAGTACGTC. Its translation is CASISGRPAYEQYV.

This chain uses TRBV2 with TRBJ2-3; 9 bases fit TRBD2. V was pared by 6 bases and J by 4 bases, with 8 bases of the junction left unmatched. Germline CDR1 SNHLY, CDR2 FYNNEI. CDR3 size: 15 residues. CDR3 nucleotides: TGTGCCAGCAGGCCGGGACTAGCAAATTCAGATACGCAGTATTTT. This encodes CASRPGLANSDTQYF. Full variable domain (rest looked up from reference TRBV2 and TRBJ2-3): EPEVTQTPSHQVTQMGQEVILRCVPISNHLYFYWYRQILGQKVEFLVSFYNNEISEKSEIFDDQFSVERPDGSNFTLKIRSTKLEDSAMYFCASRPGLANSDTQYFGPGTRLTVL.

There are a few counts of this clonotype. The chain joins TRBV5-1 to TRBJ2-1; D not resolved. Trimming pared 3 bases from V and 4 bases from J, leaving 8 bases between. CDR3 length equals 13 residues. Germline values: CDR1 SGHRS, CDR2 YFSETQ. The CDR3 nucleotides are TGCGCCAGCAGCTCCGACGAGTACAATGAGCAGTTCTTC. Translating gives CASSSDEYNEQFF.

In its sample, this clonotype was seen a few times. The rearrangement uses TRBV29-1 and TRBJ1-1; 7 bases fit TRBD1. The germline V gene encodes CDR1 SQVTM and CDR2 ANQGSEA. This CDR3 contains 14 residues. The CDR3 DNA sequence: TGCGCCTCATTTCGGACAGGCCGACGGACTGAAGCTTTCTTT. Amino acids: CASFRTGRRTEAFF. The full variable domain, in which reference TRBV29-1 and TRBJ1-1 provide the parts outside the CDR3, is SAVISQKPSRDICQRGTSLTIQCQVDSQVTMMFWYRQQPGQSLTLIATANQGSEATYESGFVIDKFPISRPNLTFSTLTVSNMSPEDSSIYLCASFRTGRRTEAFFGQGTRLTVV.

Remarks on this clonotype: The junction and the germline gene differ at one end; a read error may be behind it. The chain recombines TRBV20-1 with TRBJ1-5; no clear D. The CDR3 has 13 amino acids. Germline CDR1 reads DFQATT; CDR2 reads SNEGSKA (reference sequence). The CDR3 loop reads CSATTISNHPQHF. CDR3 DNA: TGCAGTGCCACGACTATTAGCAATCACCCCCAGCATTTT.

This chain joins TRBV9 and TRBJ2-5; D ambiguous. The CDR3 is made up of 13 amino acids. Deletions cut 2 bases from V and 2 bases from J, with 7 bases between. CDR1 and CDR2 (germline): SGDLS, YYNGEE. The CDR3 loop is CASSVGRQETQYF. The DNA for the CDR3 is TGTGCCAGCAGCGTGGGTCGGCAAGAGACCCAGTACTTC.

This chain connects TRBV20-1 to TRBJ1-4; maybe TRBD1 (5 bases). V was shortened by 4 bases and J by 6 bases, with 12 bases between the two germline ends. The CDR3 runs 13 residues. Germline loops: CDR1 DFQATT, CDR2 SNEGSKA (reference sequence). Written as DNA, the CDR3 is TGCAGTGCTACCAGGGAGTGGGATGAAAAACTGTTTTTT. Protein: CSATREWDEKLFF.

A few counts support this clonotype. J is TRBJ1-1 and V is TRBV6-1; TRBD1 matches at 8 bases. The V segment lost 6 bases and the J segment 8 bases; nucleotides outside the gene matches: 17. From germline, CDR1 is MNHNS and CDR2 SASEGT. This CDR3 is built from 16 residues. The CDR3 reads CASSLNHAYRGGEAFF. CDR3 DNA: TGTGCCAGCAGCCTCAACCACGCTTACAGGGGGGGGGAAGCTTTCTTT.

This clonotype was counted at least ten times. The V and J genes are TRBV29-1 and TRBJ2-7, with 13 bases fitting TRBD2. This CDR3 comprises 15 residues. J gave up 7 bases and V 2 bases, and 8 bases lay outside the gene matches. CDR1 SQVTM and CDR2 ANQGSEA come from the germline V gene. The CDR3 DNA reads as TGCAGCGTTGAACAGGGGACTAGCGGGACGGGAGAGCAGTACTTC. Translated: CSVEQGTSGTGEQYF.

This clonotype was counted a few times. The rearrangement uses TRBV10-3 and TRBJ2-1; the D gene is possibly TRBD2 (6 bases). CDR1 is ENHRY and CDR2 is SYGVKD in the germline V gene. Trimming removed 7 bases at V and 0 bases at J, with 16 bases between. The CDR3 has 16 residues. The chain's CDR3 is CAITLSGRYSYNEQFF. The CDR3 DNA is TGTGCCATCACCCTCTCGGGGAGGTACTCCTACAATGAGCAGTTCTTC.

V and J are TRBV10-3 and TRBJ2-3; 14 bases are a match to TRBD2. J lost 8 bases, V lost 0 bases, and 4 bases had no gene match. CDR3 length equals 16 residues. Germline V gene data show CDR1 as ENHRY and CDR2 as SYGVKD. The CDR3 nucleotides are TGTGCCATCAGTGAGTCGGGACTAGCGGGAGCGGGTACGCAGTATTTT. This translates into CAISESGLAGAGTQYF.

J is TRBJ1-2 and V is TRBV24-1; 7 positions match TRBD1. Losses at the gene ends were 5 bases for V and 8 bases for J; bases not matched to a gene: 7. The germline V gene encodes CDR1 KGHDR and CDR2 SFDVKD. This CDR3 has 13 residues. CDR3 in DNA: TGTGCCACCAGTGCCCGAGGGGGCGTCGGCTACACCTTC. It codes for CATSARGGVGYTF.

This clonotype was picked up many times. The gene calls are TRBV20-1 and TRBJ2-1; 11 bases fit TRBD2. The CDR3 has 13 amino acids. Germline V gives CDR1 DFQATT, CDR2 SNEGSKA (reference sequence). V shed 6 bases, J shed 6 bases, and the junction held 4 bases outside the gene matches. CDR3 residues: CSALGLAGNEQFF. DNA of the CDR3: TGCAGTGCACTCGGACTAGCGGGCAATGAGCAGTTCTTC.

The rearrangement joins TRBV11-3 to TRBJ2-3; D ambiguous. Germline V CDR1 and CDR2: SGHNT, YENEEA. The germline V and J ends were trimmed by 5 bases and 6 bases, with 9 bases remaining between them. This CDR3 is 12 amino acids long. CDR3 region: CASSLNSDTQYF. CDR3 bases: TGTGCCAGCAGCCTGAACTCTGATACGCAGTATTTT.

This clonotype was counted between two and nine times. J is TRBJ1-1 and V is TRBV5-6; D is undetermined. This CDR3 has 15 residues. Trimming shortened V by 2 bases and J by 4 bases, and 15 bases separated the two germline ends. Germline V gives CDR1 SGHDT, CDR2 YYEEEE. CDR3 in DNA: TGTGCCAGCAGCTTACTCCTGGGTTCAGGCACTGAAGCTTTCTTT. Protein sequence: CASSLLLGSGTEAFF.

Details on this clonotype: A read error may account for a junction end that differs from germline. V gene TRBV20-1 combines with J gene TRBJ2-1, with 9 bases matching TRBD2. CDR1 is DFQATT, CDR2 SNEGSKA, per germline (reference sequence). This CDR3 contains 16 residues. The CDR3 coding sequence is TGCAGTGCCAGAGCCCAGCGGGAGGACTCCTACAATGAGCAGTTCTTC. It yields the protein CSARAQREDSYNEQFF.